Listed here is a single T cell receptor (beta chain). Its antigen is unknown. This CDR3 comprises 17 residues. Per germline, CDR1 SGHRS and CDR2 YFSETQ. The V end lost 0 bases, the J end lost 3 bases, and 16 bases lay between the germline ends. A multiplex PCR was run with 60 Vbeta primers and 13 Jbeta primers. In the original workflow: The authors later counted tens of millions of unique TCR beta chains, 9.5 million to 11 million of them shared. Only in-frame clones appear in the TCRdb table, and some are missing; sequencing was by immunoSEQ multiplex PCR. The V and J calls and clone size come from that table; D and trimming were worked out from the DNA. The repertoire includes some 130,000 clones, around 77% of them detected once, and around 2% sits in the top ten. This sample is part of a study of cytomegalovirus exposure and HLA in healthy donors. Overall study findings and caveats: Some segments of the V type, notably TRBV6-2 and TRBV6-3, were excluded as indistinguishable. Cytomegalovirus association was assigned to more than 150 TCR beta chains.

The specimen sequenced was PBMCs. The rearrangement joins TRBV5-1 to TRBJ2-4; tentative D call: TRBD2 (5 bases). This receptor was obtained from a man between 25 and 39 years old in good health and CMV-seronegative. CDR3 loop: CASSLAPLGEGKNIQYF. CDR3 DNA: TGCGCCAGCAGCTTGGCGCCCCTGGGTGAGGGCAAAAACATTCAGTACTTC.